One and the same sample provided the 7 T cell receptor beta chains below, sequenced in a study of regulatory T cells in long-lasting Graves disease (dated by TCRdb to the early 2020s). According to the study, the label for this sample's time point signals: newly diagnosed GD, antithyroid drugs for less than 3 months. For both TCR sequencing and RNA sequencing, RNA was extracted from PBMCs in TRIzol. The method behind the library was multiplex PCR. These reads were obtained on an Illumina HiSeq 4000. TCR beta libraries were built with iRepertoire HTBI primers and Arm-PCR amplification of CDR3 regions. TCRdb cleaned the public reads at Q25 with fastp, built clones with MiXCR and kept in-frame beta chains. One record per CDR3 amino acid sequence lists the most common genes and DNA. Here the sample has some 560,000 distinct CDR3 sequences; 15% to 20% occur a single time. Of the sample, around 25% falls within the top ten clones.

This sample was also put to use in a study of T cells in Graves' hyperthyroidism and ophthalmopathy.

The sequencing used peripheral blood mononuclear cells (PBMCs), collected at new diagnosis, from a patient treated with antithyroid drugs. The receptors shown here come from a middle-aged woman with Graves disease. Donor details come from another sample of the same person, matched by shared clones.

In its sample, this clonotype was seen a few times. This chain's CDR3 is CASRRQEGDTQYF. CDR3 nucleotides: TGCGCCAGCAGAAGACAGGAGGGAGATACGCAGTATTTT. The chain couples TRBV10-2 to TRBJ2-3; TRBD1 or TRBD2 may be the D gene (6 bases each). V lost 6 bases to trimming and J lost 5 bases, with 12 bases between them. This CDR3 is 13 amino acids long. Germline V lookup: CDR1 WSHSY, CDR2 SAAADI.

This clonotype appeared many times. The chain carries TRBV30 and TRBJ2-3; the D is unclear. The V end was cut by 2 bases, the J end by 3 bases, with 12 bases between. CDR3 length: 14 residues. Germline lookup yields CDR1 GTSNPN and CDR2 SVGIG (reference sequence). CDR3: CAWSISSWTDTQYF. CDR3 DNA: TGTGCCTGGAGTATCTCCTCCTGGACAGATACGCAGTATTTT.

The table lists this clonotype with a few counts. This chain connects TRBV5-1 to TRBJ2-4, with D perhaps TRBD1 or TRBD2 (5 bases each). The germline V gene encodes CDR1 SGHRS and CDR2 YFSETQ. Trimming left V 1 base short and J 6 bases short, with 17 bases between. The CDR3 extends over 16 amino acids. CDR3 amino acids: CASSLLGVGQGNIQYF. The CDR3 DNA is TGCGCCAGCAGCTTGTTGGGGGTAGGACAAGGAAACATTCAGTACTTC.

The table lists this clonotype with a few counts. V is TRBV10-3 and J is TRBJ2-3; TRBD2 matches 13 bases. Germline CDR1 and CDR2: ENHRY and SYGVKD. The V and J ends lost 6 bases and 3 bases, in that order; junction bases with no gene match: 15. The CDR3 has 19 amino acids. CDR3 DNA sequence: TGTGCCATCAGCGGGACTAGCGGGGAATCGTGGAGTACAACAGATACGCAGTATTTT. This translates into CAISGTSGESWSTTDTQYF.

This clonotype was detected only a few times. Here the CDR3 reads CASSATSRGPDTEAFF. The CDR3 nucleotides read TGTGCCAGCAGCGCCACCTCTAGGGGGCCGGACACTGAAGCTTTCTTT. V gene TRBV7-6 combines with J gene TRBJ1-1; 7 nucleotides align to TRBD1. V lost 5 bases, J lost 3 bases, and 12 bases stayed unmatched. CDR1 is SGHVS and CDR2 is FNYEAQ in the germline V gene. The CDR3 sequence is 16 residues long.

This clonotype was seen at least ten times. The rearrangement uses TRBV28 and TRBJ2-7; the D is unclear. With 4 bases removed from V and 4 bases from J, the gap between germline ends came to 17 bases. This CDR3 has 15 amino acids. Germline lookup yields CDR1 MDHEN and CDR2 SYDVKM. As DNA, the CDR3 is TGTGCCAGCAGTTCCCCTACCGTCTTCGGGTACGAGCAGTACTTC. It encodes CASSSPTVFGYEQYF.

Concerning this clonotype itself: A read error may produce the germline difference seen at one junction end. This chain connects TRBV2 to TRBJ2-7; D may be TRBD1 or TRBD2 (6 bases each). Germline V lookup: CDR1 SNHLY, CDR2 FYNNEI. This CDR3 comprises 11 residues. The CDR3 loop is CAGRRGVEQYF. The CDR3, as DNA: TGTGCCGGCAGGAGGGGGGTCGAGCAGTACTTC.